The source of this T cell receptor (beta chain) is a study of shared clonotypes between healthy human individuals. Whole-study context: Each donor's CD8 memory used one plate, CD8 naive two, each CD4 subset three.

The test was conducted at deep level. Libraries were prepared by immunoSEQ multiplex PCR; TCRdb keeps only in-frame clonotypes and omits some of them. The sample comprises roughly 2.2 million clones, approximately 90% of which are singletons, and 0.3% to 0.45% rests with the top ten. To note about this clone: The antigen remains undetermined.

Per the germline V gene, CDR1 is SGHRS and CDR2 is YFSETQ. Unmatched junction bases numbered 9, after V lost 3 bases and J lost 2 bases. The CDR3 spans 17 residues. Whole-study findings and limits: Generation of non-shared clonotypes was less probable than generation of clonotypes shared by all four donors.

This TCR came from a man between 18 and 29 years old in good health. Some clones in this sample may be carry-over from other donors' samples. This chain joins TRBV5-1 and TRBJ1-3; 9 nucleotides align to TRBD1. Sequencing used naive CD4+ T cells from PBMCs. Subset noted: CD45RA+ positively selected. The chain's CDR3 is CASSWTGQGITGNTIYF. CDR3 bases: TGCGCCAGCAGCTGGACTGGACAGGGGATCACTGGAAACACCATATATTTT.